The table lists the clone carrying this TCR beta chain with a few counts. This sample was included in a study of CD8+ T cells in alopecia areata. Extracted RNA was reverse transcribed, and the resulting cDNA served as sequencing template. The assay was immunoSEQ multiplex PCR, and TCRdb's table has in-frame clones only and misses some. This sample carries roughly 140,000 clones, approximately 50% of them seen once, and the ten largest clones take approximately 1%. The CDR3 has 13 residues. V shed 7 bases and J shed 0 bases, with 8 bases lying between them. From germline, CDR1 is SGHVS and CDR2 FQNEAQ.

V is TRBV7-8 and J is TRBJ2-3; D is uncertain. The sequences come from CD4+ T cells sorted from blood, collected at week 0. The origin of this receptor is a human donor with alopecia areata. CDR3 loop: CASTTQSTDTQYF. Written as DNA, the CDR3 is TGTGCCAGCACTACGCAGAGCACAGATACGCAGTATTTT.